The source of this T cell receptor beta chain is a study of blood T cell repertoires in COVID-19. For the study at large: The United States, Italy and Spain provided the acute and convalescent COVID-19 samples. PBMCs, B-cell-depleted T cells, or T cells provided the cDNA or gDNA that made up the material.

As originally analysed: Estimation of nucleated cell counts was performed using reference gene primer amplification. Clones were read by immunoSEQ multiplex PCR, and TCRdb kept only the in-frame ones, dropping some. V and J calls and clone size are as listed in that table; D and trimming were resolved from the DNA. The table includes about 180,000 clones, roughly nine tenths detected once. Trimming took 2 bases from V and 6 from J; bases not matched to a gene: 7. The CDR3 runs 16 residues. Germline V gene data show CDR1 as SGHRS and CDR2 as YFSETQ. This sequence joins TRBV5-1 and TRBJ2-2, with TRBD2 matching 10 bases. The sequenced sample consisted of peripheral blood. The clonotype was recovered from a man between 65 and 79 years old with active or convalescent COVID-19. Here the CDR3 reads CASSFGAGGVAGELFF. The DNA for the CDR3 is TGCGCCAGCAGCTTCGGAGCGGGAGGGGTCGCCGGGGAGCTGTTTTTT.